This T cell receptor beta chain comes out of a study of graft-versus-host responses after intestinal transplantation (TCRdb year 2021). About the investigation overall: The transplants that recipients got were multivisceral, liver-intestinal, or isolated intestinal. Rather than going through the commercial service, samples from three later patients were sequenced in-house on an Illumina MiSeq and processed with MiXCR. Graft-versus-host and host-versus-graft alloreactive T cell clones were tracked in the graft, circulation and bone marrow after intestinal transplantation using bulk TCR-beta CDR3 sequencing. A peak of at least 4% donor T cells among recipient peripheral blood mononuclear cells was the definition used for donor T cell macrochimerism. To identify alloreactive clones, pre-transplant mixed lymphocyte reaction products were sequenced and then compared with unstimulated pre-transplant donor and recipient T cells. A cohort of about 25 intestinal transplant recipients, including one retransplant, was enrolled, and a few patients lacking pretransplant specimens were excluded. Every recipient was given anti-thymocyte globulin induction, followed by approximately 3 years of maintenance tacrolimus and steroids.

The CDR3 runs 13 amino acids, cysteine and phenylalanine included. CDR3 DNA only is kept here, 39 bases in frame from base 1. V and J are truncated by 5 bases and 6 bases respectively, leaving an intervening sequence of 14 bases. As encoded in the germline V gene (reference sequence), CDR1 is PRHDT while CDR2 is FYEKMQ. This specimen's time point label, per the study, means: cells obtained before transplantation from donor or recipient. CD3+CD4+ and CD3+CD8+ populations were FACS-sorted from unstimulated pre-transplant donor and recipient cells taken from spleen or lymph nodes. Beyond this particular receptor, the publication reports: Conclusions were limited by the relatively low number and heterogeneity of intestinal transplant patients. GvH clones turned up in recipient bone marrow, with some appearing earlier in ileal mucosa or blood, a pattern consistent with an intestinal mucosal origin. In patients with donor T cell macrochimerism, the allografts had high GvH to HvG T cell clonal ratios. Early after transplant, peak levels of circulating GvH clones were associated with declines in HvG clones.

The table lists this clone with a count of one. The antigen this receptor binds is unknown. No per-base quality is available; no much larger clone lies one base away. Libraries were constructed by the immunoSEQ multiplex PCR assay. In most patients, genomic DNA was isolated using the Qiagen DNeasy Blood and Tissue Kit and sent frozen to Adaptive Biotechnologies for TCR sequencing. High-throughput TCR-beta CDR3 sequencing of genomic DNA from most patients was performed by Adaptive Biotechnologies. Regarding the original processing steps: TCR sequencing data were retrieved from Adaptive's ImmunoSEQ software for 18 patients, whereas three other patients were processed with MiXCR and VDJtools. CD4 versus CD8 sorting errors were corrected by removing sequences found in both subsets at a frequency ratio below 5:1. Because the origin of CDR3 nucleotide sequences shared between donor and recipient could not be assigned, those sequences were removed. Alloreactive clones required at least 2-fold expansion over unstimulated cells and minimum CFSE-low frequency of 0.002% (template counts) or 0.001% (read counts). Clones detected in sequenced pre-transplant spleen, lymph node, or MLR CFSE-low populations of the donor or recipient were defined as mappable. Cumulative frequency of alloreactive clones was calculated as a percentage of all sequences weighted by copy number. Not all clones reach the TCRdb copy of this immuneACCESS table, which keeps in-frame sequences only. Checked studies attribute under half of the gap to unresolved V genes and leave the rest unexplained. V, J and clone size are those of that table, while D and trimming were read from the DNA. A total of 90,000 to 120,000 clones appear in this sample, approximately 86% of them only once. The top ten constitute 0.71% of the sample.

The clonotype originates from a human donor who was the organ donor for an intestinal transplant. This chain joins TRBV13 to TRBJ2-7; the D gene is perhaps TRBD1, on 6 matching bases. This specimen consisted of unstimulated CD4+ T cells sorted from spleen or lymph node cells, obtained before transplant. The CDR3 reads CASSRQTGTEQYF. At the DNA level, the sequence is TGTGCCAGCAGCCGTCAAACAGGGACCGAGCAGTACTTC.